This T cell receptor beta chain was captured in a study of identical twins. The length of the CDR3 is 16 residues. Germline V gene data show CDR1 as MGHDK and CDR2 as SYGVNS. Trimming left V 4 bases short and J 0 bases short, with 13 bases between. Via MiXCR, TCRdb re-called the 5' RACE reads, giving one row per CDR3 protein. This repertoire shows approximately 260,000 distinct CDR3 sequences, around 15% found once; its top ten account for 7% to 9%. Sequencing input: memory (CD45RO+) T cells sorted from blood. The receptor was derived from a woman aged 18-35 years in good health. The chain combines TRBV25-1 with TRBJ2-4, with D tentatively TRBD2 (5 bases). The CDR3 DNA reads TGTGCCAGCAGTGCGCCCCGGGGTGCAGCCAAAAACATTCAGTACTTC. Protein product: CASSAPRGAAKNIQYF.